This is a list of T cell receptor beta chains from one sample in a study of blood T cell repertoires in COVID-19. TCRdb's copy holds only in-frame clones and misses some; the assay was immunoSEQ multiplex PCR. The sample shows fewer than 30,000 clones, around 74% of them seen only once. Specimen: peripheral blood. These TCRs come from a woman aged 65 to 85 with active or convalescent COVID-19. Both conserved end residues are part of each CDR3. The order of the fields is D gene, V gene, J gene, clone size, CDR3 DNA, CDR3 protein. D genes are given only for firm matches. The size of a clone is reported for some rows only, either as once, few or many, or as a class for expanded clones.

d_gene: TRBD2
v_gene: TRBV7-9
j_gene: TRBJ2-3
abundance: few
CDR3nt: TGTGCCAGCAGCTTAGGGCGGCTAGCGGGGAGCGGTCTGAATACGCAGTATTTT
CDR3aa: CASSLGRLAGSGLNTQYF

d_gene: TRBD1
v_gene: TRBV7-2
j_gene: TRBJ1-6
abundance: few
CDR3nt: TGTGCCAGCAGCTTAGCGGGACAGGGTTATTCACCCCTCCACTTT
CDR3aa: CASSLAGQGYSPLHF

d_gene: NA
v_gene: TRBV7-2
j_gene: TRBJ1-1
abundance: NA
CDR3nt: TGTGCCAGCAGCTTTATCCAGGGTTGGGAAGCTTTCTTT
CDR3aa: CASSFIQGWEAFF

d_gene: TRBD1
v_gene: TRBV28
j_gene: TRBJ1-5
abundance: NA
CDR3nt: TGTGCCAGCAGTCCCACTGGACAGGGGTTCGGTCAGCCCCAGCATTTT
CDR3aa: CASSPTGQGFGQPQHF

d_gene: NA
v_gene: TRBV5-1
j_gene: TRBJ1-6
abundance: NA
CDR3nt: TGCGCCAGCAGCTTGGTTGGCAGGGATGGGTCACCCCTCCACTTT
CDR3aa: CASSLVGRDGSPLHF

d_gene: NA
v_gene: TRBV5-1
j_gene: TRBJ1-6
abundance: NA
CDR3nt: TGCGCCAGCAGCTTGACGACTGGGAGCTCCTATAATTCACCCCTCCACTTT
CDR3aa: CASSLTTGSSYNSPLHF

d_gene: NA
v_gene: TRBV19
j_gene: TRBJ2-5
abundance: NA
CDR3nt: TGTGCCAGTAGTATTGACAGCTTCCAAGAGACCCAGTACTTC
CDR3aa: CASSIDSFQETQYF

d_gene: NA
v_gene: TRBV7-2
j_gene: TRBJ2-7
abundance: NA
CDR3nt: TGTGCCAGCAGCTCAACAGGACGCGCTGACTACGAGCAGTACTTC
CDR3aa: CASSSTGRADYEQYF

d_gene: NA
v_gene: TRBV9
j_gene: TRBJ2-1
abundance: NA
CDR3nt: TGTGCCAGCAGCCTCCTGGGGGGTTCGAATGAGCAGTTCTTC
CDR3aa: CASSLLGGSNEQFF

d_gene: TRBD1
v_gene: TRBV6-1
j_gene: TRBJ1-6
abundance: NA
CDR3nt: TGTGCCAGCAACCCCGGGACAGGGGCTAACTCACCCCTCCACTTT
CDR3aa: CASNPGTGANSPLHF

d_gene: TRBD1
v_gene: TRBV5-1
j_gene: TRBJ1-3
abundance: NA
CDR3nt: TGCGCCAGCAGAGCCGACAGGGCCCTCGGTGGAAACACCATATATTTT
CDR3aa: CASRADRALGGNTIYF

d_gene: TRBD2
v_gene: TRBV6-5
j_gene: TRBJ2-1
abundance: medium-sized
CDR3nt: TGTGCCAGCAGTTACTCGGGAGGGGACTCCTACAATGAGCAGTTCTTC
CDR3aa: CASSYSGGDSYNEQFF

d_gene: NA
v_gene: TRBV24-1
j_gene: TRBJ1-2
abundance: NA
CDR3nt: TGTGCCACTTCTACGGGCTATGGCTACACCTTC
CDR3aa: CATSTGYGYTF

d_gene: NA
v_gene: TRBV10-3
j_gene: TRBJ2-2
abundance: NA
CDR3nt: TGTGCCACCCGGACGGGGAGTCCCGGGGAGCTGTTTTTT
CDR3aa: CATRTGSPGELFF

d_gene: TRBD1
v_gene: TRBV11-2
j_gene: TRBJ2-1
abundance: NA
CDR3nt: TGTGCCAGCAGCCCCACAGGGGGCTACAATGAGCAGTTCTTC
CDR3aa: CASSPTGGYNEQFF

d_gene: NA
v_gene: TRBV7-2
j_gene: TRBJ2-5
abundance: NA
CDR3nt: TGTGCCAGCAGCTCCGGGGGAAAGACCCAGTACTTC
CDR3aa: CASSSGGKTQYF